Below, 31 T cell receptor beta chains from the same sample are listed, as sequenced in a study of blood T cell repertoires in COVID-19. Here immunoSEQ multiplex PCR was the method, and the copy in TCRdb shows in-frame clones only, minus some. This table holds roughly 250,000 clones, over 70% found once. The sequenced sample was peripheral blood. The receptors were gathered from a woman older than 75 with acute or convalescent COVID-19.

The rearrangement joins TRBV10-3 to TRBJ2-1; tentative D call: TRBD1 (6 bases). Germline V gene data show CDR1 as ENHRY and CDR2 as SYGVKD. The ends were cut back, 6 bases at V and 4 bases at J, with 7 bases in the middle. The CDR3 length is 12 residues. The CDR3 reads CAIRDRYNEQFF. Written as DNA, the CDR3 is TGTGCCATCAGGGACAGATACAATGAGCAGTTCTTC.

The chain carries TRBV7-9 and TRBJ1-2; tentatively, D is TRBD1 (6 bases). The CDR3 contains 18 residues. V was cut by 5 bases and J by 2 bases, with 24 bases left in between. Germline V gene data show CDR1 as SEHNR and CDR2 as FQNEAQ (reference sequence). The CDR3 DNA reads TGTGCCAGCAGCCGAAGACAGGAGTTGTCAGGACCGAACTATGGCTACACCTTC. Amino acids: CASSRRQELSGPNYGYTF.

The chain recombines TRBV27 with TRBJ1-2; 9 nucleotides align to TRBD1. The CDR3 consists of 16 residues. Germline trimming cut 4 bases from V and 2 bases from J; bases unmatched to any gene: 8. Germline V gives CDR1 MNHEY, CDR2 SMNVEV (reference sequence). CDR3 sequence (DNA): TGTGCCAGCAGTTCCCGGGACAGGGTCCCGAACTATGGCTACACCTTC. Protein product: CASSSRDRVPNYGYTF.

This clone has only one observation. This chain uses TRBV21-1 with TRBJ1-2; the D call TRBD1 from the table was never checked on the DNA. TRBV21-1 is a documented pseudogene. CDR3 length equals 14 residues. As DNA, the CDR3 is TGTGCCAGCAGCAAAGTCGGCGTGGGCGATGGCTACACCTTC. Translating it yields CASSKVGVGDGYTF.

The chain combines TRBV6-5 with TRBJ1-6; D perhaps matches TRBD1 (5 bases). The V end lost 7 bases, the J end lost 7 bases, and 14 bases lay between the germline ends. This CDR3 spans 14 amino acids. The germline gives CDR1 MNHEY, CDR2 SVGAGI. The CDR3 is CASNRGLGNSPLHF. CDR3 DNA sequence: TGTGCCAGCAACCGGGGACTAGGGAATTCACCCCTCCACTTT.

The genes are TRBV7-2 and TRBJ1-1; the match to TRBD1 covers 9 bases. The V and J ends lost 4 bases and 0 bases, in that order; junction bases with no gene match: 6. Germline-derived CDR1 and CDR2 are SGHTA and FQGNSA. CDR3 length: 16 residues. The CDR3 is CASSSGTGHMNTEAFF. In DNA, the CDR3 is TGTGCCAGCAGCTCCGGGACAGGGCACATGAACACTGAAGCTTTCTTT.

This clone was found a few times. The chain employs TRBV7-9 and TRBJ2-5; 7 positions match TRBD2. Germline assignment: CDR1 SEHNR and CDR2 FQNEAQ (reference sequence). The CDR3 covers 17 residues. The V and J ends lost 3 bases and 1 base, in that order; junction bases with no gene match: 11. The CDR3 is CASSFPHSSGAQETQYF. Written as DNA, the CDR3 is TGTGCCAGCAGCTTCCCCCACTCTAGCGGAGCCCAAGAGACCCAGTACTTC.

This chain links TRBV4-1 with TRBJ1-4; 9 positions match TRBD1. The CDR3 totals 17 residues. Germline-derived CDR1 and CDR2 are MGHRA and YSYEKL. V trimming: 4 bases; J trimming: 7 bases; junction bases outside the gene matches: 13. The CDR3: CASSPSGQGGRGEKLFF. CDR3 bases: TGCGCCAGCAGCCCATCGGGACAGGGAGGGCGCGGTGAAAAACTGTTTTTT.

This clone was picked up one time. V usage is TRBV19 and J usage is TRBJ1-6, with D unclear. V was cut by 2 bases and J by 7 bases, with 15 bases left in between. The CDR3 contains 16 residues. Per germline, CDR1 LNHDA and CDR2 SQIVND (reference sequence). The CDR3 sequence: CASSISWSSPNSPLHF. CDR3 DNA: TGTGCCAGTAGTATAAGCTGGAGCTCCCCGAATTCACCCCTCCACTTT.

This rearrangement joins TRBV12-3 or TRBV12-4 to TRBJ1-2; D possibly corresponds to TRBD1 (5 bases). This CDR3 is built from 13 residues. The ends were cut back, 6 bases at V and 3 bases at J, with 11 bases in the middle. In DNA form, the CDR3 reads TGTGCCAGCAGGCGGGGCAATGACTATGGCTACACCTTC. It is translated as CASRRGNDYGYTF.

The genes are TRBV11-2 and TRBJ2-3; no reliable D call. The CDR3 length is 15 residues. V lost 3 bases and J 2 bases, leaving 12 bases between the germline ends. Germline loops: CDR1 SGHAT, CDR2 FQNNGV. The CDR3 bases are TGTGCCAGCAGCTTCAATCTAGATACCACAGATACGCAGTATTTT. Translating gives CASSFNLDTTDTQYF.

This clone was counted a few times. The chain links TRBV6-5 to TRBJ2-7, with D perhaps matching TRBD1 (6 bases). This CDR3 is built from 15 residues. Germline V lookup: CDR1 MNHEY, CDR2 SVGAGI. With 1 base removed from V and 0 bases from J, the gap between germline ends came to 10 bases. CDR3 protein: CASSYWQGSSYEQYF. The CDR3 DNA reads as TGTGCCAGCAGTTACTGGCAGGGGAGCTCCTACGAGCAGTACTTC.

This clone appeared once. The V call is TRBV21-1, the J call TRBJ2-5; TRBD2, the table's D call, lacks a check against the DNA. TRBV21-1 is a pseudogene segment. CDR3 length: 16 amino acids. The CDR3 bases are TGTGCCAGCAGCAAAGAGTCAGCGGGGAGGCAAGAGACCCAGTACTTC. As protein: CASSKESAGRQETQYF.

The chain couples TRBV6-5 to TRBJ2-7, with unresolved D. This CDR3 has 14 residues. The germline gives CDR1 MNHEY, CDR2 SVGAGI. V dropped 2 bases and J dropped 3 bases, with 11 bases sitting between them. CDR3 residues: CASSYALSGYEQYF. The CDR3 DNA reads as TGTGCCAGCAGTTACGCCTTATCAGGCTACGAGCAGTACTTC.

The chain has TRBV27 and TRBJ1-1; no definite D call. V lost 5 bases, J lost 7 bases, and 14 bases lay in between. Germline V lookup: CDR1 MNHEY, CDR2 SMNVEV (reference sequence). The CDR3 has 13 amino acids. CDR3 sequence reads: CASSLEGRGEAFF. The CDR3 DNA is TGTGCCAGCAGTCTGGAAGGGAGAGGTGAAGCTTTCTTT.

The rearrangement uses TRBV6-5 and TRBJ1-6, with TRBD1 identical over 7 bases. CDR1 MNHEY and CDR2 SVGAGI come from the germline V gene. The CDR3 spans 14 residues. J lost 14 bases, V lost 5 bases, and 12 bases had no gene match. Here the CDR3 DNA reads TGTGCCAGCAGTATTAACAGGGGCGGGGTGGCCCTCCACTTT. It is translated as CASSINRGGVALHF.

The genes are TRBV7-2 and TRBJ2-7; possible D gene TRBD1, 6 bases. The CDR3 is 15 amino acids. The germline gives CDR1 SGHTA, CDR2 FQGNSA. Trimming removed 3 bases at V and 4 bases at J, with 16 bases between. This CDR3 is CASSLSRGYYYEQYF. In DNA form, the CDR3 reads TGTGCCAGCAGCTTGTCTAGGGGGTATTATTACGAGCAGTACTTC.

This sequence joins TRBV10-3 and TRBJ2-1; 10 nucleotides agree with TRBD2. Losses at the gene ends were 2 bases for V and 0 bases for J; bases not matched to a gene: 1. Per germline, CDR1 ENHRY and CDR2 SYGVKD. This CDR3 is 16 amino acids long. CDR3 protein: CAISEASGSSYNEQFF. CDR3 sequence (DNA): TGTGCCATCAGTGAGGCTAGCGGGAGCTCCTACAATGAGCAGTTCTTC.

This clone came up once. This rearrangement joins TRBV5-1 to TRBJ2-1; D not certain. The V gene's germline CDR1 is SGHRS and CDR2 YFSETQ. V lost 3 bases and J lost 0, with 7 bases in between. This CDR3 has 14 amino acids. CDR3 loop: CASSSDTSYNEQFF. DNA for the CDR3: TGCGCCAGCAGCTCCGACACCTCCTACAATGAGCAGTTCTTC.

The CDR3 DNA reads TGTGCCAGTACCCCCGGGTGGTCCGGCTCAACTAATGAAAAACTGTTTTTT. This encodes CASTPGWSGSTNEKLFF. The chain uses TRBV19 and TRBJ1-4; D uncertain. Trimming removed 7 bases from V and 0 bases from J, with 18 bases in between. The germline V gene has CDR1 LNHDA and CDR2 SQIVND (reference sequence). The CDR3 spans 17 residues.

The genes are TRBV12-5 and TRBJ2-7; D call uncertain. CDR3 length: 15 residues. The germline V and J ends were trimmed by 0 bases and 0 bases, with 9 bases remaining between them. Germline V gene data show CDR1 as LGHNT and CDR2 as FRNRAP. The CDR3 loop reads CASGLVSGYSYEQYF. CDR3 nucleotide sequence: TGTGCTAGTGGTTTGGTTTCCGGTTACTCCTACGAGCAGTACTTC.

This clone has only a few counts. J is TRBJ1-2 and V is TRBV6-5; D possibly corresponds to TRBD1 (5 bases). Germline V CDR1 and CDR2: MNHEY, SVGAGI. CDR3 length equals 14 residues. Trimming stripped 0 bases from V and 7 bases from J, with 12 bases between. The CDR3 here is CASSYSTRVAGYTF. The CDR3 DNA sequence: TGTGCCAGCAGTTACTCGACCAGGGTAGCTGGCTACACCTTC.

This clone was picked up a small number of times. The V gene is TRBV7-9, the J gene TRBJ2-3; D not certain. Germline V gene data show CDR1 as SEHNR and CDR2 as FQNEAQ (reference sequence). V was cut by 2 bases and J by 0 bases, with 18 bases left in between. The CDR3 contains 18 residues. CDR3 DNA sequence: TGTGCCAGCAGCTTAAGAGTCAGGCAGGTTACTAGCACAGATACGCAGTATTTT. Its protein is CASSLRVRQVTSTDTQYF.

V gene TRBV3-1 (or the pseudogene TRBV3-2) combines with J gene TRBJ1-6; unclear D gene. Trimming cost V 1 base and J 9 bases, with 13 bases left between them. The CDR3 sequence is 15 residues long. Looked up from germline, CDR1 is LGHDT and CDR2 is YNNKEL (reference sequence). The CDR3 nucleotides read TGTGCCAGCAGCCAAGGTGGGCCTTGGATTTCACCCCTCCACTTT. It is translated as CASSQGGPWISPLHF.

This rearrangement joins TRBV3-1 (or the pseudogene TRBV3-2) to TRBJ1-6; no reliable D call. The V gene lost 4 bases and the J gene lost 3 bases, with 7 bases spanning the gap. The germline V gene has CDR1 LGHDT and CDR2 YNNKEL (reference sequence). The length of the CDR3 is 14 residues. The CDR3 sequence: CASSLSGYNSPLHF. CDR3 coding DNA: TGTGCCAGCAGCCTCTCCGGCTATAATTCACCCCTCCACTTT.

The chain links TRBV6-5 to TRBJ2-1; TRBD2 matches 7 bases. With V trimmed by 4 bases and J by 4 bases, 10 bases remained unmatched. The CDR3 has 16 residues. Per the germline V gene, CDR1 is MNHEY and CDR2 is SVGAGI. The CDR3: CASSSRGAGDYNEQFF. The CDR3 nucleotides read TGTGCCAGCAGTTCCCGTGGGGCGGGGGATTACAATGAGCAGTTCTTC.

This clone was observed a single time. This chain joins TRBV9 and TRBJ2-2; 9 positions agree with TRBD2. V lost 0 bases, J lost 2 bases, and 5 bases stayed unmatched. The CDR3 runs to 17 residues. CDR1 and CDR2 (germline): SGDLS, YYNGEE. CDR3 nucleotide sequence: TGTGCCAGCAGCGTAGGTAATAGCGGGGGTAACACCGGGGAGCTGTTTTTT. Residues: CASSVGNSGGNTGELFF.

The chain employs TRBV3-1 (or the pseudogene TRBV3-2) and TRBJ1-2; the match to TRBD1 covers 9 bases. This CDR3 is built from 14 residues. Germline loops: CDR1 LGHDT, CDR2 YNNKEL (reference sequence). The junction had 6 bases not matched to a gene; V was cut back by 6 bases and J by 4 bases. CDR3 in DNA: TGTGCCAGCAGTTCGACAGGGGGGGTCTATGGCTACACCTTC. This encodes CASSSTGGVYGYTF.

V is TRBV11-2 and J is TRBJ2-7; 8 bases map to TRBD1. Trimming took 10 bases from V and 3 from J; bases not matched to a gene: 8. CDR1 and CDR2 (germline): SGHAT, FQNNGV. The CDR3 sequence is 13 residues long. CDR3 DNA: TGTGCCATCGGACAGGGAAAGAACTACGAGCAGTACTTC. Its protein is CAIGQGKNYEQYF.

This sequence joins TRBV19 and TRBJ1-2; possibly TRBD1 for D (5 bases). In germline, CDR1 is LNHDA, CDR2 SQIVND (reference sequence). Trimming removed 0 bases at V and 0 bases at J, with 11 bases between. The CDR3 length is 16 residues. The CDR3 sequence is CASSIDRQRANYGYTF. Here the CDR3 DNA reads TGTGCCAGTAGTATAGACCGACAGCGAGCTAACTATGGCTACACCTTC.

This chain joins TRBV4-1 and TRBJ2-1; 8 bases fit TRBD2. There are 15 residues in the CDR3. The ends lost 0 bases at V and 6 bases at J; junction bases unmatched: 4. CDR1 MGHRA and CDR2 YSYEKL come from the germline V gene. The CDR3 DNA is TGCGCCAGCAGCCAAGAAAGGGGACTAGTCAATGAGCAGTTCTTC. As protein: CASSQERGLVNEQFF.